A selection of T cell receptor beta chains follows, all from one sample in a study of blood T cell repertoires in COVID-19. Assay: immunoSEQ multiplex PCR; the TCRdb copy retains only in-frame clones and omits some. The sample shows 40,000 to 60,000 clones, roughly nine tenths of them seen only once. The sample taken for sequencing was peripheral blood. The origin of the receptors is a man aged 40-49 years with active COVID-19. The CDR3 runs from the conserved cysteine through the conserved F or W. Each record gives: D gene, clone size, CDR3 length, J gene, V gene, CDR3 DNA, CDR3 protein. A D gene is named only where the DNA matches it firmly. The size entry is marked missing in some rows and otherwise reads once, few, many or a size class.

>-|-|13|TRBJ1-1|TRBV5-5
TGTGCCAGCAGCCTTGACATGGACACTGAAGCTTTCTTT
CASSLDMDTEAFF
>TRBD1|-|17|TRBJ1-5|TRBV5-1
TGCGCCAGCAGCTTCGGTTACGTAGGACAGGACAATCAGCCCCAGCATTTT
CASSFGYVGQDNQPQHF
>-|-|11|TRBJ2-1|TRBV29-1
TGCAGCGTTGAACCAGGGAATGAGCAGTTCTTC
CSVEPGNEQFF
>TRBD2|-|16|TRBJ2-7|TRBV7-8
TGTGCCAGCAGCCCCCGGGGGGGAGTGGGCTACTACGAGCAGTACTTC
CASSPRGGVGYYEQYF
>-|-|14|TRBJ2-3|TRBV5-1
TGCGCCAGCAGCTTCACGGGAGAGACAGATACGCAGTATTTT
CASSFTGETDTQYF
>TRBD2|-|17|TRBJ2-1|TRBV5-1
TGCGCCAGCAGCATAGGACTAGCGGGAGGGATTTACAATGAGCAGTTCTTC
CASSIGLAGGIYNEQFF
>TRBD1|few|12|TRBJ2-7|TRBV12-3/TRBV12-4
TGTGCCAGCAGTAGGGGACAGAACGAGCAGTACTTC
CASSRGQNEQYF
>-|once|17|TRBJ2-2|TRBV11-2
TGTGCCAGCAGCACCGGGACTACAGGGTGGGACACCGGGGAGCTGTTTTTT
CASSTGTTGWDTGELFF
>TRBD1|-|16|TRBJ2-1|TRBV27
TGTGCCAGCAGTTTATTAGGGCAGGGGGCCTACAATGAGCAGTTCTTC
CASSLLGQGAYNEQFF
>-|-|14|TRBJ2-7|TRBV20-1
TGCAGTGCTAGTAAGGTCCAGGGAAAGTACGAGCAGTACTTC
CSASKVQGKYEQYF
>-|-|15|TRBJ1-1|TRBV4-2
TGTGCCAGCAGCCAAGATCGGGGCCACGACGGGGGGGCTTTCTTT
CASSQDRGHDGGAFF
>TRBD1|-|12|TRBJ2-1|TRBV28
TGTGCCAGCAACCCCACAGGGGGCGATAGGTTCTTC
CASNPTGGDRFF
>-|few|19|TRBJ1-2|TRBV5-6
TGTGCCAGCAGCTTAGAAACAAGGACAACATCCCTCCGCGACTATGGCTACACCTTC
CASSLETRTTSLRDYGYTF
>TRBD2|-|15|TRBJ2-7|TRBV5-1
TGCGCCAGCAGCTCTTCGACTAGCGGCCCCTACGAGCAGTACTTC
CASSSSTSGPYEQYF
>TRBD1|-|15|TRBJ2-5|TRBV7-9
TGTGCCAGCAGCCCCTACAGGGGGCGAGAAGAGACCCAGTACTTC
CASSPYRGREETQYF
>TRBD2|-|18|TRBJ2-3|TRBV25-1
TGTGCCAGCAGTGCTCCTGGGAGGGTTACGCTAAACACAGATACGCAGTATTTT
CASSAPGRVTLNTDTQYF
>-|-|12|TRBJ1-4|TRBV30
TGTGCCTGGAGGTCGGTGGTTGAAAAACTGTTTTTT
CAWRSVVEKLFF
>-|-|13|TRBJ2-7|TRBV11-2
TGTGCCAGCAGCTTAACTTATTCCTACGAGCAGTACTTC
CASSLTYSYEQYF
>TRBD1|-|17|TRBJ2-5|TRBV19
TGTGCCACCAGACAGGGGCGACACCCTTTGTACCAAGAGACCCAGTACTTC
CATRQGRHPLYQETQYF
>TRBD2|-|15|TRBJ2-7|TRBV3-1/TRBV3-2
TGTGCCAGCAGCCAAACGGGGACTAGCGGATACGAGCAGTACTTC
CASSQTGTSGYEQYF
>TRBD2|-|18|TRBJ2-3|TRBV7-9
TGTGCCAGCAGCTCGACTAGCGGGAGGGCCTGGGGCACAGATACGCAGTATTTT
CASSSTSGRAWGTDTQYF
>TRBD1|-|15|TRBJ2-1|TRBV5-1
TGCGCCAGCAGCTTGGCCGGGACAGATTGGGTTGAGCAGTTCTTC
CASSLAGTDWVEQFF
>TRBD2|-|15|TRBJ2-3|TRBV3-1/TRBV3-2
TGTGCCAGCAGTCGCAGCGGGGCTAGCACAGATACGCAGTATTTT
CASSRSGASTDTQYF
>-|-|15|TRBJ1-3|TRBV5-4
TGTGCCAGCAGCCCCGGTCCCAAATTGTCGAACACCATATATTTT
CASSPGPKLSNTIYF
>-|-|15|TRBJ2-1|TRBV3-1/TRBV3-2
TGTGCCAGCAGCCAAGACGAGCGGTCCTACAATGAGCAGTTCTTC
CASSQDERSYNEQFF
>-|-|15|TRBJ2-2|TRBV5-1
TGCGCCAGCACCCTGACAGGCTCGAACACCGGGGAGCTGTTTTTT
CASTLTGSNTGELFF
>-|-|15|TRBJ1-1|TRBV21-1
TGTGCCAGCAGCACCCTTCAGGGGGCGGGGACTGAAGCTTTCTTT
CASSTLQGAGTEAFF
>-|-|14|TRBJ2-5|TRBV5-8
TGTGCCAGCAGCTTTACCGTCGCAGGAGAGACCCAGTACTTC
CASSFTVAGETQYF
>-|-|14|TRBJ1-3|TRBV25-1
TGTGCCAGCAGTGGGAGCCGGCCTGGAAACACCATATATTTT
CASSGSRPGNTIYF
>TRBD2|-|15|TRBJ2-7|TRBV6-8
TGTGCCAGCAGCCGAAGACTAGCGGGGGCCTACGAGCAGTACTTC
CASSRRLAGAYEQYF
>-|-|14|TRBJ1-1|TRBV28
TGTGCCAGCAGTTTCTTGGGGGGGGTCATTGAAGCTTTCTTT
CASSFLGGVIEAFF
>-|-|12|TRBJ1-2|TRBV10-3
TGTGCCATCAGTGAGGGGCTCTATGGCTACACCTTC
CAISEGLYGYTF
>-|-|15|TRBJ1-2|TRBV18
TGTGCCAGCTCACTTGACAGTCCCCTTAAGTATGGCTACACCTTC
CASSLDSPLKYGYTF
>TRBD2|-|15|TRBJ2-5|TRBV19
TGTGCCAGTAGTGGGGGACTAGCGGAGGGAGAGACCCAGTACTTC
CASSGGLAEGETQYF
>-|-|17|TRBJ1-3|TRBV6-1
TGTGCCAGCAGTGAATCCTTCGGGACTCACTCTGGAAACACCATATATTTT
CASSESFGTHSGNTIYF
>TRBD1|-|14|TRBJ1-1|TRBV6-5
TGTGCCAGCAGTCTCACAGGGGCAAACACTGAAGCTTTCTTT
CASSLTGANTEAFF
>TRBD1|few|16|TRBJ1-2|TRBV7-8
TGTGCCAGCAGCTTAGTGGGGGGACAGTCAAACTATGGCTACACCTTC
CASSLVGGQSNYGYTF
>-|-|16|TRBJ2-1|TRBV9
TGTGCCAGCAGCGTAGGGCGTAGCTCGTCCTACAATGAGCAGTTCTTC
CASSVGRSSSYNEQFF
>-|once|12|TRBJ2-5|TRBV5-6
TGTGCCAGCAGCTTGGGAGGGAAGACCCAGTACTTC
CASSLGGKTQYF
>TRBD2|medium-sized|16|TRBJ2-7|TRBV4-2
TGTGCCAGCAGCCAAGTGACTAGCGGAGGCCCCTACGAGCAGTACTTC
CASSQVTSGGPYEQYF
>-|once|13|TRBJ1-2|TRBV6-5
TGTGCCAGCAGGGACGACAGGATCTATGGCTACACCTTC
CASRDDRIYGYTF
>-|few|12|TRBJ2-7|TRBV28
TGTGATGCCTTGGGAGGACACTACGAGCAGTACTTC
CDALGGHYEQYF
>TRBD1|-|14|TRBJ2-7|TRBV5-1
TGCGCCAGCAGCCATGGACAGGAACTAGGTGAGCAGTACTTC
CASSHGQELGEQYF
>TRBD2|-|16|TRBJ2-3|TRBV7-8
TGTGCCAGCAGCTTAGTAGCGGGAGCGAGCACAGATACGCAGTATTTT
CASSLVAGASTDTQYF
>TRBD1|-|15|TRBJ2-3|TRBV5-6
TGTGCCAGCAGCTTTTCGGACAGGGGGCCAGATACGCAGTATTTT
CASSFSDRGPDTQYF
>TRBD2|-|14|TRBJ2-5|TRBV28
TGTGCCAGCAGTTTAAGCGGGGGGTCGGAGACCCAGTACTTC
CASSLSGGSETQYF
>-|once|18|TRBJ2-1|TRBV7-7
TGTGCTAGCAGCCTCCTCCCGGAGGGGCGGGGTTTTTTCAATGAGCAGTTCTTC
CASSLLPEGRGFFNEQFF
>TRBD1|-|16|TRBJ2-2|TRBV10-3
TGTGCCATCAGCCTTGGGACAGGGGATGGTACCGGGGAGCTGTTTTTT
CAISLGTGDGTGELFF
>-|-|14|TRBJ1-1|TRBV19
TGTGCCAGTAGCCTCAGGGGAGGGTGGACTGAAGCTTTCTTT
CASSLRGGWTEAFF
>-|few|14|TRBJ1-1|TRBV5-1
TGCGCCAGCAGCTTTCGGGGGGTTGTTACTGAAGCTTTCTTT
CASSFRGVVTEAFF